The T cell receptor beta chain under discussion was sequenced for a study of T cell responses to AZD1222 COVID-19 vaccine. Germline V gives CDR1 MDHEN, CDR2 SYDVKM. Trimming cost V 3 bases and J 1 base; bases outside gene matches: 4. This CDR3 is 15 amino acids long. This clone was picked up one time. This table comes from immunoSEQ multiplex PCR, and its TCRdb copy is limited to in-frame clones, with some not included. The sample comprises some 150,000 clones, over 90% of which are singletons, and about 5.1% rests with the top ten. Sequencing was performed on peripheral blood, taken on day 0 of AZD1222 vaccination. This TCR derives from an adult in good health. V usage is TRBV28 and J usage is TRBJ2-5; 8 bases match TRBD1. CDR3: CASSLWGQVQETQYF. The CDR3 DNA reads as TGTGCCAGCAGTTTGTGGGGACAGGTCCAAGAGACCCAGTACTTC.